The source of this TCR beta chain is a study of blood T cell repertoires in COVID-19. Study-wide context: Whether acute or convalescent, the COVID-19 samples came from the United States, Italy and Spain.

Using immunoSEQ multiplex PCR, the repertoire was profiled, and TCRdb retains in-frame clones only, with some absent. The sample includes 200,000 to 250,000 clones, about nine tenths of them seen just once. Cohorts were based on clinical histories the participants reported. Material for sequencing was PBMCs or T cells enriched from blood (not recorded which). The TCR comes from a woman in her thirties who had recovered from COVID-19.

In DNA form, the CDR3 reads TGCGCCAGCAGCCAAGATCAAGCGAGGACCGGGGAGCTGTTTTTT. The encoded protein is CASSQDQARTGELFF. This chain links TRBV4-1 with TRBJ2-2; D not resolved. There are 15 residues in the CDR3. The V end was cut by 0 bases, the J end by 5 bases, with 10 bases between. The germline V gene encodes CDR1 MGHRA and CDR2 YSYEKL.